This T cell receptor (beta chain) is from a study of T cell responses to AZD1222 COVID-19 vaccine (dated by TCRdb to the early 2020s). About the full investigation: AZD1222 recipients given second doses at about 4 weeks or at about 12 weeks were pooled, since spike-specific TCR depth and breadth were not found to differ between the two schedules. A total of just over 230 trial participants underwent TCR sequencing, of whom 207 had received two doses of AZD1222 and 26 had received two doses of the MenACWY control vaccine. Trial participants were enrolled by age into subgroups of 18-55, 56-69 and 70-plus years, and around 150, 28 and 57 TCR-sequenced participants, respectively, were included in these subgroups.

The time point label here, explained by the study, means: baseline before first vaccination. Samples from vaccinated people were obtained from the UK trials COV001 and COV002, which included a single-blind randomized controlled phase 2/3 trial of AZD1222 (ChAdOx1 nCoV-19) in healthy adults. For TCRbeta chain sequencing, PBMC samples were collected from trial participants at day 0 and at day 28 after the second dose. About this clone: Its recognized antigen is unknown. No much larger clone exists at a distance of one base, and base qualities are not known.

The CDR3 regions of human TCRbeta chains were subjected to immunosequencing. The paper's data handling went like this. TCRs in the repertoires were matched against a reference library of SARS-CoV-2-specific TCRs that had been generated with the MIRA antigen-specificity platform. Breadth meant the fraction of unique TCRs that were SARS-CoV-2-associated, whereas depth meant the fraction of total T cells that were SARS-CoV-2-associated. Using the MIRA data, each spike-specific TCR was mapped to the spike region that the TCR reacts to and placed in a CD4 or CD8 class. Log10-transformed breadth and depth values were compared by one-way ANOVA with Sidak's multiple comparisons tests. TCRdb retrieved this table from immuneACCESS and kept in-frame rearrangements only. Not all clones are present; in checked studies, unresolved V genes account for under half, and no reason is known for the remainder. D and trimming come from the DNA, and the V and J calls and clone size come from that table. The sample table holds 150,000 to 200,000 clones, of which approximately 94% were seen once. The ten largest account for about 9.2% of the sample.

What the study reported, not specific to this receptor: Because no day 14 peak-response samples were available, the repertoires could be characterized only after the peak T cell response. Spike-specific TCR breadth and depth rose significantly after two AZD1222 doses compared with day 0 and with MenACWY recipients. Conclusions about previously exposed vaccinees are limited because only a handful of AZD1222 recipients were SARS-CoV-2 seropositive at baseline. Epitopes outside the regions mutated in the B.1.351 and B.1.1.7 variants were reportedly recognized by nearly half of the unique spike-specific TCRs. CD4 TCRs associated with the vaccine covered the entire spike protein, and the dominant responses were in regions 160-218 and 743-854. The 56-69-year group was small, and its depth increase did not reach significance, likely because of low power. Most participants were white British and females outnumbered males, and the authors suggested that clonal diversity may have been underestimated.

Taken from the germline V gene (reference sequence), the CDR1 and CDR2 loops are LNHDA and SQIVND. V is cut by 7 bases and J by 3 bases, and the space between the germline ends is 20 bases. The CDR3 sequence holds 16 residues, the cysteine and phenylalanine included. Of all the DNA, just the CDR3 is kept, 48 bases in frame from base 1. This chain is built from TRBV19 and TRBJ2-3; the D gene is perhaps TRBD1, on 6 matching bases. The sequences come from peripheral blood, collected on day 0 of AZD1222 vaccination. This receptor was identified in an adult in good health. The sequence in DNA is TGTGCCAGTACCGAGACAGGATCACCCAATACAGATACGCAGTATTTT. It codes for CASTETGSPNTDTQYF.